These 22 T cell receptor beta chains originate from one sample sequenced in a study of cytotoxic CD8 clonotypes in ibrutinib-treated CLL. Repertoires were generated with immunoSEQ multiplex PCR, while TCRdb's copy carries only in-frame clones and drops some. Among hundreds of thousands of clones listed, around three quarters were seen once. Sample: PBMCs, taken after 24 months of ibrutinib treatment. These receptors were obtained from a human donor with chronic lymphocytic leukemia.

The chain links TRBV5-1 to TRBJ2-7; D possibly corresponds to TRBD1 (5 bases). V dropped 1 base and J dropped 2 bases, with 10 bases sitting between them. Germline V gives CDR1 SGHRS, CDR2 YFSETQ. There are 14 residues in the CDR3. CDR3 bases: TGCGCCAGCAGCTTGCATACAGGCCCCTACGAGCAGTACTTC. Translation gives CASSLHTGPYEQYF.

CDR3 sequence: CASRQGWGEKLFF. CDR3 DNA sequence: TGTGCCAGCAGACAGGGCTGGGGTGAAAAACTGTTTTTT. The J gene is TRBJ1-4, the V gene TRBV19; 7 bases fit TRBD1. Looked up from germline, CDR1 is LNHDA and CDR2 is SQIVND (reference sequence). The ends lost 9 bases at V and 7 bases at J; junction bases unmatched: 8. This CDR3 is built from 13 residues.

V is TRBV29-1 and J is TRBJ2-7, with 8 bases aligning to TRBD1. Losses at the gene ends were 1 base for V and 5 bases for J; bases not matched to a gene: 7. CDR1 is SQVTM, CDR2 ANQGSEA, per germline. The CDR3 runs 14 residues. In DNA, the CDR3 is TGCAGCGTTGAAGTTGGATGGACAGGGAACGAGCAGTACTTC. Protein sequence: CSVEVGWTGNEQYF.

This clone turned up a few times. The V call is TRBV13, the J call TRBJ1-4; D unresolved. Germline CDR1 reads PRHDT; CDR2 reads FYEKMQ (reference sequence). V was trimmed by 0 bases and J by 6 bases, leaving 17 bases between them. The CDR3 totals 17 residues. The CDR3 nucleotides are TGTGCCAGCAGCTTAGGAGTTTGGCAGCAAGTAGATGAAAAACTGTTTTTT. Encoded protein: CASSLGVWQQVDEKLFF. The full variable domain, with the rest looked up from reference TRBV13 and TRBJ1-4, is AAGVIQSPRHLIKEKRETATLKCYPIPRHDTVYWYQQGPGQDPQFLISFYEKMQSDKGSIPDRFSAQQFSDYHSELNMSSLELGDSALYFCASSLGVWQQVDEKLFFGSGTQLSVL.

The rearrangement uses TRBV5-1 and TRBJ2-7; possibly TRBD2 for D (6 bases). The CDR3 spans 17 residues. The germline V gene encodes CDR1 SGHRS and CDR2 YFSETQ. Trimming shortened V by 1 base and J by 4 bases, and 21 bases separated the two germline ends. The CDR3 loop reads CASSLRLVGEAYYEQYF. Written as DNA, the CDR3 is TGCGCCAGCAGCTTGAGACTAGTGGGGGAGGCCTATTACGAGCAGTACTTC.

This chain joins TRBV4-1 and TRBJ2-7; D not resolved. V dropped 0 bases and J dropped 3 bases, with 6 bases sitting between them. The CDR3 consists of 13 residues. Germline assignment: CDR1 MGHRA and CDR2 YSYEKL. The CDR3: CASSQDFFYEQYF. CDR3 sequence (DNA): TGCGCCAGCAGCCAAGATTTCTTCTACGAGCAGTACTTC.

The rearrangement uses TRBV18 and TRBJ2-7, with D possibly being TRBD1 (7 bases). The CDR3 runs to 15 residues. Trimming took 4 bases from V and 2 from J, leaving 15 bases between them. CDR1 is KGHSH and CDR2 is LQKENI in the germline V gene. The CDR3 DNA is TGTGCCAGCTCACTCCGACAGGGAGGAGCCTACGAGCAGTACTTC. Amino acids: CASSLRQGGAYEQYF.

The rearrangement links TRBV5-8 to TRBJ2-1; the D is unclear. In germline, CDR1 is SGHTS, CDR2 YDEGEE. The CDR3 sequence is 12 residues long. Trimming cost V 0 bases and J 7 bases, with 5 bases left between them. The DNA for the CDR3 is TGTGCCAGCAGCTTGGCCTGGAATGAGCAGTTCTTC. This codes for CASSLAWNEQFF.

This clone was seen only once. The rearrangement uses TRBV28 and TRBJ2-1; D unclear. This CDR3 is 16 amino acids long. The V gene's germline CDR1 is MDHEN and CDR2 SYDVKM. Trimming left V 1 base short and J 0 bases short, with 10 bases between. CDR3 loop: CASSLYGLRSYNEQFF. The CDR3, as DNA: TGTGCCAGCAGTTTATATGGGCTCCGCTCCTACAATGAGCAGTTCTTC.

This clone was counted only a few times. V and J are TRBV6-5 and TRBJ2-1, with D maybe TRBD2 (6 bases). Germline V gene lookup returns CDR1 MNHEY and CDR2 SVGAGI. This CDR3 is built from 14 residues. V was pared by 6 bases and J by 3 bases, with 12 bases between. The chain's CDR3 is CASSGRKDYNEQFF. The CDR3 DNA follows: TGTGCCAGCAGCGGGAGAAAGGACTACAATGAGCAGTTCTTC.

The chain couples TRBV30 to TRBJ2-3; D remains ambiguous. The V gene lost 2 bases and the J gene lost 2 bases, with 8 bases spanning the gap. The CDR3 runs 13 residues. Germline V gene sequence: CDR1 GTSNPN, CDR2 SVGIG (reference sequence). This CDR3 reads CAWSSLITDTQYF. The CDR3 region has the DNA TGTGCCTGGAGTAGCCTAATCACAGATACGCAGTATTTT.

The chain joins TRBV7-9 to TRBJ2-7; 8 bases align to TRBD1. V was clipped by 5 bases and J by 5 bases; unmatched bases: 5. Looked up from germline, CDR1 is SEHNR and CDR2 is FQNEAQ (reference sequence). The CDR3 loop spans 13 amino acids. The CDR3 loop is CASSTGQGNEQYF. The CDR3 nucleotides are TGTGCCAGCAGCACCGGACAGGGCAACGAGCAGTACTTC. The variable domain in full, with the rest retrieved from reference TRBV7-9 and TRBJ2-7, is DTGVSQNPRHKITKRGQNVTFRCDPISEHNRLYWYRQTLGQGPEFLTYFQNEAQLEKSRLLSDRFSAERPKGSFSTLEIQRTEQGDSAMYLCASSTGQGNEQYFGPGTRLTVT.

This chain links TRBV27 with TRBJ2-1; D gene unclear. Trimming took 6 bases from V and 7 from J, leaving 19 bases between them. Germline values: CDR1 MNHEY, CDR2 SMNVEV (reference sequence). CDR3 length equals 15 residues. CDR3 nucleotide sequence: TGTGCCAGCAGGAGGCATGTGGCACAACAGAATGAGCAGTTCTTC. It is translated as CASRRHVAQQNEQFF.

V usage is TRBV9 and J usage is TRBJ2-2, with TRBD1 identical over 8 bases. The CDR3 covers 16 residues. Germline V gives CDR1 SGDLS, CDR2 YYNGEE. J lost 2 bases, V lost 4 bases, and 7 bases had no gene match. The CDR3 sequence: CASSSPGTGNTGELFF. Here the CDR3 DNA reads TGTGCCAGCAGCAGCCCCGGGACAGGCAACACCGGGGAGCTGTTTTTT.

The chain is built from TRBV18 and TRBJ2-1; 10 nucleotides agree with TRBD1. The CDR3 length is 14 residues. Germline V gene sequence: CDR1 KGHSH, CDR2 LQKENI. V lost 7 bases and J lost 8; bases outside the gene matches: 8. CDR3 region: CASLITGQGYEQFF. In nucleotides, the CDR3 is TGTGCCAGCTTGATAACGGGACAGGGGTATGAGCAGTTCTTC.

This clone has a handful of counts. The chain has TRBV28 and TRBJ1-2; D uncertain. This CDR3 is 14 amino acids long. The V end was cut by 2 bases, the J end by 2 bases, with 9 bases between. CDR1 MDHEN and CDR2 SYDVKM come from the germline V gene. The CDR3 loop is CASSLTARNYGYTF. CDR3 nucleotide sequence: TGTGCCAGCAGTTTAACGGCCAGGAACTATGGCTACACCTTC.

The chain is built from TRBV6-6 and TRBJ2-3; D is perhaps TRBD2 (5 bases). Germline CDR1 is MNHNY and CDR2 is SVGAGI (reference sequence). There are 14 residues in the CDR3. V lost 2 bases and J lost 2, with 8 bases in between. As DNA, the CDR3 is TGTGCCAGCAGTTACCCCGGGATCACAGATACGCAGTATTTT. It translates to CASSYPGITDTQYF.

This chain joins TRBV2 and TRBJ2-7; D is ambiguous. Trimming left V 1 base short and J 7 bases short, with 11 bases between. The CDR3 has 13 amino acids. The germline V gene has CDR1 SNHLY and CDR2 FYNNEI. Here the CDR3 reads CASSEGLLGEQYF. DNA of the CDR3: TGTGCCAGCAGTGAAGGACTGTTGGGGGAGCAGTACTTC.

V usage is TRBV2 and J usage is TRBJ2-3; tentative D call: TRBD2 (5 bases). Trimming pared 8 bases from V and 5 bases from J, leaving 23 bases between. There are 16 residues in the CDR3. Germline-derived CDR1 and CDR2 are SNHLY and FYNNEI. CDR3 sequence (DNA): TGTGCCAGCCCCATCGGTCGGGAAAGGCAAAGAGATACGCAGTATTTT. Translated, it gives CASPIGRERQRDTQYF.

The CDR3 DNA sequence: TGCGCCAGCAGCCAAGAGGGACTAGCGTTTTCAAATGAGCAGTTCTTC. Translated, it gives CASSQEGLAFSNEQFF. This chain links TRBV4-1 with TRBJ2-1; 10 bases match TRBD2. The V segment lost 0 bases and the J segment 7 bases; nucleotides outside the gene matches: 6. The V gene's germline CDR1 is MGHRA and CDR2 YSYEKL. The CDR3 length is 16 residues.

The gene calls are TRBV27 and TRBJ2-7, with no clear D. This CDR3 has 14 amino acids. V lost 5 bases to trimming and J lost 2 bases, with 13 bases between them. Looked up from germline, CDR1 is MNHEY and CDR2 is SMNVEV (reference sequence). As DNA, the CDR3 is TGTGCCAGCAGTCCATCAGGAATTCCCTACGAGCAGTACTTC. This sequence encodes CASSPSGIPYEQYF.

This chain links TRBV6-5 with TRBJ2-7, with 10 positions matching TRBD1. The CDR3 sequence is 15 residues long. Looked up from germline, CDR1 is MNHEY and CDR2 is SVGAGI. J was trimmed by 3 bases and V by 5 bases; bases with no gene match: 7. The CDR3 DNA follows: TGTGCCAGCAGTCACACCGGGACAGGGGACTACGAGCAGTACTTC. Translation: CASSHTGTGDYEQYF.